This TCR beta chain derives from a study of T cells in Graves' hyperthyroidism and ophthalmopathy. This clonotype was observed a few times. Regions amplified from RNA transcripts were the TCR beta CDR3 regions. The HTBI primer set served for first-round RT-PCR of the TCR CDR3. TCRdb redid the calling of the multiplex PCR reads with MiXCR, one entry per CDR3 protein. This table has some 560,000 distinct CDR3 sequences, about a sixth appearing once. Trimming cost V 5 bases and J 7 bases, with 30 bases left between them. The CDR3 length is 18 residues. From germline, CDR1 is LGHDT and CDR2 YNNKEL (reference sequence).

The J gene is TRBJ2-7, the V gene TRBV3-1; D may be TRBD1 (6 bases). The sequenced material came from blood. The sequence came from a young woman with Graves' hyperthyroidism. The CDR3 sequence is CASSYGQYRSGGIREQYF. The CDR3 DNA reads TGTGCCAGCAGCTACGGACAGTATCGATCAGGAGGAATTAGGGAGCAGTACTTC.